These 14 T cell receptor beta chains originate from one sample sequenced in a study of cytomegalovirus exposure and HLA in healthy donors. The PCR was carried out with 60 Vbeta primers and 13 Jbeta primers. Profiling relied on immunoSEQ multiplex PCR, and the TCRdb table lists in-frame clones only, not all of them. The data contain 75,000 to 95,000 clones, roughly three fifths of them singletons. The sequenced sample was PBMCs. All receptors derive from a man between 25 and 39 years old in good health and CMV-seronegative.

The count of this clone is one. The chain couples TRBV7-2 to TRBJ2-2; 12 bases are a match to TRBD2. Unmatched junction bases numbered 6, after V lost 6 bases and J lost 4 bases. CDR1 is SGHTA and CDR2 is FQGNSA in the germline V gene. This CDR3 is built from 16 residues. The DNA of the CDR3 is TGTGCCAGCAGTGGACTAGCGGGGATGGGCACCGGGGAGCTGTTTTTT. Translation: CASSGLAGMGTGELFF.

As concerns this clone: Compared with germline, one end of the junction differs, possibly owing to a read error. The chain uses TRBV5-1 and TRBJ2-5; 10 nucleotides match TRBD2. Germline V CDR1 and CDR2: SGHRS, YFSETQ. The CDR3 has 14 residues. The CDR3 spells CAGSSPSGRETQYF. CDR3 in DNA: TGCGCCGGCAGCTCCCCTAGCGGGAGAGAGACCCAGTACTTC. Full variable domain (outside the CDR3, taken from reference TRBV5-1 and TRBJ2-5): KAGVTQTPRYLIKTRGQQVTLSCSPISGHRSVSWYQQTPGQGLQFLFEYFSETQRNKGNFPGRFSGRQFSNSRSEMNVSTLELGDSALYLCAGSSPSGRETQYFGPGTRLLVL.

Points on this clone: Other DNA sequences of this sample code for an identical CDR3. The chain couples TRBV5-1 to TRBJ2-7; perhaps TRBD1 as D (5 bases). This CDR3 is built from 14 residues. Trimming left V 0 bases short and J 2 bases short, with 9 bases between. In germline, CDR1 is SGHRS, CDR2 YFSETQ. CDR3 sequence reads: CASSLEGRAYEQYF. In DNA form, the CDR3 reads TGCGCCAGCAGCTTGGAGGGCAGGGCCTACGAGCAGTACTTC.

In this sample, this clone turned up a few times. The J gene is TRBJ2-7, the V gene TRBV7-6; D possibly corresponds to TRBD1 (6 bases). Germline V gene sequence: CDR1 SGHVS, CDR2 FNYEAQ. The CDR3 spans 14 residues. The V gene lost 5 bases and the J gene lost 2 bases, with 13 bases spanning the gap. The CDR3, as DNA: TGTGCCAGCAGCACAAATGGGGGCCCCTACGAGCAGTACTTC. Encoded protein: CASSTNGGPYEQYF.

This chain joins TRBV6-1 and TRBJ1-2, with D hard to call. Germline CDR1 MNHNS, CDR2 SASEGT. The length of the CDR3 is 13 residues. V lost 6 bases and J lost 8, with 16 bases in between. The CDR3 DNA sequence: TGTGCCAGCAGCCAGGAGGCCACGGGGGGCTACACCTTC. Translated: CASSQEATGGYTF.

The gene calls are TRBV9 and TRBJ2-2; TRBD2 agrees at 10 bases. The CDR3 is 16 amino acids. The V and J ends lost 0 bases and 3 bases, in that order; junction bases with no gene match: 2. Germline values: CDR1 SGDLS, CDR2 YYNGEE. CDR3 in DNA: TGTGCCAGCAGCGTAGAGGGACTAGCGTACACCGGGGAGCTGTTTTTT. It specifies CASSVEGLAYTGELFF.

This chain links TRBV27 with TRBJ1-5; D might be TRBD1 (6 bases). The ends were cut back, 2 bases at V and 7 bases at J, with 12 bases in the middle. Looked up from germline, CDR1 is MNHEY and CDR2 is SMNVEV (reference sequence). The CDR3 runs 14 residues. CDR3 DNA: TGTGCCAGCAGTTTAGGACAGACTGTACAGCCCCAGCATTTT. It codes for CASSLGQTVQPQHF.

V and J are TRBV4-3 and TRBJ1-5; D gene unclear. The V end was cut by 0 bases, the J end by 6 bases, with 12 bases between. The CDR3 spans 15 residues. Germline-derived CDR1 and CDR2 are LGHNA and YSLEER. CDR3 DNA: TGCGCCAGCAGCCAAGAGACCGGGGAAGGTCAGCCCCAGCATTTT. Translation: CASSQETGEGQPQHF.

This CDR3 is CASSKGEADGNEKLFF. CDR3 bases: TGTGCCAGCAGCAAAGGGGAGGCAGATGGTAATGAAAAACTGTTTTTT. The chain combines TRBV21-1 with TRBJ1-4. TRBV21-1 is labeled a pseudogene. There are 16 residues in the CDR3.

The V call is TRBV5-1, the J call TRBJ2-1; TRBD2 agrees at 8 bases. The CDR3 is 15 residues long. Germline V gene sequence: CDR1 SGHRS, CDR2 YFSETQ. With V trimmed by 0 bases and J by 4 bases, 3 bases remained unmatched. The CDR3 loop reads CASSLASGGYNEQFF. Written as DNA, the CDR3 is TGCGCCAGCAGCTTGGCCAGCGGGGGTTACAATGAGCAGTTCTTC.

This chain uses TRBV7-2 with TRBJ2-7, with a tentative D call TRBD1 (5 bases). Trimming took 3 bases from V and 9 from J, leaving 15 bases between them. CDR1 is SGHTA and CDR2 is FQGNSA in the germline V gene. The CDR3 is made up of 13 amino acids. This CDR3 reads CASSFNPTGGQYF. The CDR3 DNA is TGTGCCAGCAGCTTCAACCCCACAGGCGGGCAGTACTTC.

The genes are TRBV29-1 and TRBJ1-2; D remains ambiguous. Germline-derived CDR1 and CDR2 are SQVTM and ANQGSEA. The CDR3 is 16 amino acids. Trimming shortened V by 3 bases and J by 0 bases, and 17 bases separated the two germline ends. The CDR3 reads CSVDPGQRDTNYGYTF. CDR3 DNA: TGCAGCGTTGACCCGGGCCAGAGGGATACTAACTATGGCTACACCTTC.

The rearrangement links TRBV27 to TRBJ2-7; D might be TRBD2 (5 bases). Trimming left V 4 bases short and J 3 bases short, with 19 bases between. The germline gives CDR1 MNHEY, CDR2 SMNVEV (reference sequence). CDR3 length equals 16 residues. The CDR3 DNA reads as TGTGCCAGCAGTTCACTAGTAATGGGTCGGCTCTACGAGCAGTACTTC. Its protein product is CASSSLVMGRLYEQYF.

This chain joins TRBV6-5 and TRBJ1-3; D call uncertain. Trimming stripped 9 bases from V and 1 base from J, with 7 bases between. The CDR3 is made up of 12 amino acids. Germline V gene lookup returns CDR1 MNHEY and CDR2 SVGAGI. In nucleotides, the CDR3 is TGTGCCAGTGAGGGTTCTGGAAACACCATATATTTT. Its translation is CASEGSGNTIYF.